The table lists the clone carrying this TCR beta chain with many counts. These data come from a study of T cells in Graves' hyperthyroidism and ophthalmopathy. Trimming cost V 8 bases and J 0 bases; bases outside gene matches: 5. The CDR3 length is 14 residues. Germline V gene lookup returns CDR1 SGHTA and CDR2 FQGNSA. There were TCR beta CDR3 regions amplified from RNA transcripts. The HTBI primer set drove a first-round RT-PCR of the TCR CDR3. Each CDR3 protein is one row after TCRdb ran MiXCR on the multiplex PCR reads. The sample lists about 270,000 distinct CDR3 sequences, around 20% occurring once.

The sample comprised blood. The clonotype was recovered from a man aged 25 to 45 with Graves' ophthalmopathy. V gene TRBV7-2 combines with J gene TRBJ2-3; 7 bases are a match to TRBD2. Here the CDR3 reads CASEASGSTDTQYF. CDR3 DNA: TGTGCCAGCGAAGCTAGCGGTAGCACAGATACGCAGTATTTT.